Presented here are 4 T cell receptor beta chains from one specimen sequenced in a study of T cells expressing NK-cell markers. TCRdb re-analyzed the 5' RACE reads; it lists each CDR3 protein once, without DNA. The specimen's table records 120,000 to 150,000 distinct CDR3 sequences. The sample taken for sequencing was blood T cells: a sorted CD56 or NKG2C T cell subset, CD4+ or CD8+ T cells, or bulk PBMC T cells (not recorded which). These receptors were obtained from a young man in good health.

This CDR3 is CATWGQVDLSRESGANVLTF. This chain links TRBV15 with TRBJ2-6; TCRdb's D gene call, TRBD1, goes unchecked for lack of DNA. CDR3 length: 20 residues. In germline, CDR1 is LNHNV, CDR2 YYDKDF (reference sequence).

The chain combines TRBV7-9 with TRBJ2-3; as DNA is missing, the TRBD2 call by TCRdb cannot be tested. This CDR3 has 15 amino acids. Germline loops: CDR1 SEHNR, CDR2 FQNEAQ (reference sequence). CDR3: CASSYGLVNTDTQYF.

The J gene is TRBJ2-7, the V gene TRBV7-9; the TRBD2 assignment by TCRdb is unverifiable without DNA. The CDR3 is made up of 13 amino acids. CDR1 is SEHNR, CDR2 FQNEAQ, per germline (reference sequence). The CDR3 loop reads CASSPPREGEQYF.

This chain connects TRBV7-2 to TRBJ2-3; TCRdb names TRBD2, which stays unverified in the absence of DNA. Germline V gene sequence: CDR1 SGHTA, CDR2 FQGNSA. The CDR3 length is 17 residues. CDR3 sequence reads: CASSWGLAELSTDTQYF.